This TCR beta chain was documented in a study of T cells in Graves' hyperthyroidism and ophthalmopathy. Template material for amplifying TCR beta CDR3 regions consisted of RNA transcripts. Using the HTBI primer set, a first-round RT-PCR was run on the TCR CDR3. TCRdb re-analysed the multiplex PCR reads in MiXCR, keeping a single row per CDR3 protein. The data show 500,000 to 600,000 distinct CDR3 sequences, with about 20% seen just once and less than 55% held by the top ten. At least ten counts were recorded for this clonotype. This clonotype was sampled from a man aged 35 to 55 with Graves' ophthalmopathy. The sequenced sample was blood.

The CDR3 region has the DNA TGTGCCAGCAGTCTGACAGGGTACGGCGAGACCCAGTACTTC. This gives the protein CASSLTGYGETQYF. The J gene is TRBJ2-5, the V gene TRBV27; 7 bases match TRBD1. Per germline, CDR1 MNHEY and CDR2 SMNVEV (reference sequence). The CDR3 runs 14 residues. V trimming: 5 bases; J trimming: 5 bases; junction bases outside the gene matches: 8.